This T cell receptor beta chain emerged from a study of CD4 T cells in relation to SARS-CoV-2 and coronaviruses (dated by TCRdb to 2020 to 2023). About the full investigation: Shared crossreactive spike epitopes were mapped to their HLA restriction using patient-derived lymphoblastoid cell lines. At the level of individual TCR clonotypes, the study evaluated whether memory CD4+ T cells crossreact between the spike proteins of SARS-CoV-2 and those of common cold coronaviruses. Samples from a few pre-COVID donors and the naive versus memory experiments were sequenced with the Adaptive Biotechnologies TCR-sequencing kit; other data were Illumina-based. A different TCR-beta assay, based on Illumina, was used to sequence expansion assays from other donors in the study.

Summary of the overall study and its limitations: Pre-pandemic and post-infection samples were not both contributed by any donor, so tracing of the source of pre-existing responses was limited. Since the crossreactivity analysis centred on spike protein, crossreactivity against other viral proteins was not assessed. In around three fifths of donors, memory CD4+ clonotypes turned up that crossrecognized SARS-CoV-2 and at least one common cold coronavirus spike. Sequencing naive versus memory cells indicated that the assay picks up memory recall responses, not primary responses primed during culture. The study was constrained by small numbers of patients and of tested TCRs. Compared with monoreactive clones, crossreactive clones had significantly weaker SARS-CoV-2-driven expansion, a result consistent with antigenic imprinting.

Uncultured naive and memory CD4+ T cell DNA received deep-resolution immunoSEQ TCR-beta sequencing. The authors' pipeline ran thus. During preprocessing, nonproductive sequences were removed, as were CDR3s that did not start with C, did not end with F or W, or were shorter than 7 amino acids. Cultured and uncultured naive and memory CD4+ repertoires were searched for CDR3s previously identified as spike- and CEF-reactive. CDR3 homology was quantified as pairwise Levenshtein distance, calculated with the stringdist R package after three terminal residues were trimmed from each end. This immuneACCESS table, as held by TCRdb, lists in-frame sequences with V and J called but not all clones. Of the missing ones, under half trace to an unresolved V gene in checked studies; the others have no known cause. That table gives V, J and clone size, and the DNA gave D and trimming. The sample table lists 60,000 or so clones, approximately 94% of them with a count of one. The ten biggest clones cover around 0.15% of the sample.

CD4+ T cells from unexposed donors were collected before the COVID-19 pandemic (2011-2018). Naive and memory CD4+ T cells were separated from cryopreserved PBMCs by CD4 enrichment followed by EasySep naive CD4+ T cell enrichment. The leukapheresis product for the unexposed donors was obtained through commercial purchase. Ficoll-Paque PLUS gradient centrifugation was used to isolate PBMCs from leukapheresis product or whole blood. PBMCs were either used fresh in the expansion assay or cryopreserved at -140 degrees C. The QIAamp Micro DNA Kit was used to extract genomic DNA from the CD4+ T cells. On this clone: What antigen it recognizes has not been identified. Per-nucleotide qualities are absent, and no much larger clonotype sits a single base away.

This TCR was sampled from a human donor in good health. Sequencing was carried out using naive CD4+ T cells from PBMCs. According to the study, the label for this sample's cell subset or site signals: naive CD4+ T cells isolated by negative enrichment.

The CDR3: CASSLESYGYTF. The DNA is as follows: TGTGCCAGCAGCTTAGAGAGCTATGGCTACACCTTC. The chain joins TRBV7-8 to TRBJ1-2; too little of a D gene remains to name it. Trimming takes 1 base from V and 4 bases from J, and the germline ends sit 4 bases apart. The CDR3 has 12 amino acids, counting the end cysteine and phenylalanine. Of all the DNA, just the CDR3 is kept, 36 bases in frame from base 1. The germline V gene gives CDR1 as SGHVS and CDR2 as FQNEAQ.